This entry describes one T cell receptor beta chain. Its antigen is not known. The data originate from a study of cytomegalovirus exposure and HLA in healthy donors. Trimming took 4 bases from V and 5 from J, leaving 18 bases between them. The CDR3 is made up of 15 amino acids. CDR1 and CDR2 from the germline V gene are SGHRS and YFSETQ. Points from the study as a whole: A later analysis reportedly identified an Asian-associated ancestry cluster as carrying fewer N-insertions than the 666-donor mean.

The PCR had 60 Vbeta and 13 Jbeta primers. Using immunoSEQ multiplex PCR, the repertoire was profiled, and TCRdb retains in-frame clones only, with some absent. The table shows some 98,000 clones, with roughly 70% occurring only once. This cohort consisted of healthy bone marrow donors. Sample: PBMCs. The sequence came from a man aged 50 to 60 in good health and CMV-seronegative. The rearrangement links TRBV5-1 to TRBJ2-5, with D perhaps matching TRBD2 (7 bases). CDR3 sequence (DNA): TGCGCCAGCAGCCCGAGGCAGGGAGGGGGGGAGACCCAGTACTTC. This gives the protein CASSPRQGGGETQYF.